These 26 T cell receptor beta chains share one sample of origin, sequenced in a study of low-dose radiotherapy and immunotherapy resistance in tumors. TRAV and TRBV primers primed cDNA for both TCRalpha and TCRbeta. For amplifying TCRs, the PCR ran for roughly 20 cycles with Phusion, which was used together with a constant-region primer and the adapter on the V primers. TCRdb recomputed calls from the reads with MiXCR, one row per CDR3 protein. The table records about 30,000 distinct CDR3 sequences, 45% to 50% of them present only once. Time point: after trial treatment. Sample treatment: LDRT plus nivolumab, ipilimumab, low-dose cyclophosphamide and aspirin (RACIN trial). The specimen was PBMCs, collected after low-dose radiotherapy plus immunotherapy. The receptors were sampled from a male donor with gallbladder cancer.

In this sample, this clonotype turned up once. This CDR3 reads CATSDRLTPQETQYF. The CDR3 DNA follows: TGTGCCACCAGTGACCGACTTACCCCTCAAGAGACCCAGTACTTC. The chain has TRBV24-1 and TRBJ2-5, with D unclear. Germline CDR1 is KGHDR and CDR2 is SFDVKD. With 4 bases removed from V and 2 bases from J, the gap between germline ends came to 13 bases. CDR3 length: 15 amino acids.

This clonotype was counted between two and nine times. This sequence joins TRBV20-1 and TRBJ2-5; D is possibly TRBD1 (6 bases). Germline V gives CDR1 DFQATT, CDR2 SNEGSKA (reference sequence). The CDR3 has 13 amino acids. V lost 3 bases, J lost 5 bases, and 13 bases lay in between. CDR3 region: CSASQTGRETQYF. The CDR3 bases are TGCAGTGCTAGTCAGACAGGACGGGAGACCCAGTACTTC.

About this clonotype itself: This sequence is one base from a far larger clone and is likely a read error. The conserved phenylalanine or tryptophan normally closing the CDR3 is absent here, so this likely arose from a read error. The chain employs TRBV5-3 and TRBJ1-2; 8 nucleotides line up with TRBD1. TRBV5-3 is annotated as an ORF whose role is uncertain. This CDR3 has 15 amino acids. CDR3 residues: CASSLGTGTNYGYTS. The CDR3 region has the DNA TGCGCCAGCAGCTTGGGGACAGGAACTAACTATGGCTACACCTCC.

To note about this clonotype: A read error may produce the germline difference seen at one junction end. The gene calls are TRBV30 and TRBJ2-7; D possibly matches TRBD1 or TRBD2 (5 bases each). Germline V lookup: CDR1 GTSNPN, CDR2 SVGIG (reference sequence). This CDR3 region has 15 residues. The CDR3 sequence: CAWIPGGRGSYEQNF. Here the CDR3 DNA reads TGTGCCTGGATCCCTGGAGGTCGGGGCTCCTACGAGCAGAACTTC.

The V gene is TRBV6-2 or TRBV6-3, the J gene TRBJ1-6; no reliable D call. Trimming took off 0 bases at V and 8 bases at J, with 2 bases between the two ends. Germline loops: CDR1 MNHEY, CDR2 SVGEGT. The CDR3 covers 12 residues. CDR3 region: CASSYSDSPLHF. The CDR3 bases are TGTGCCAGCAGTTACTCGGATTCACCCCTCCACTTT.

Of note for this clonotype: This likely stems from a read error, as it lies one base from a far larger clone. The chain carries TRBV6-2 or TRBV6-3 and TRBJ2-5; D call uncertain. The J call may be wrong; the DNA end is better matched by TRBJ2-1. Germline loops: CDR1 MNHEY, CDR2 SVGEGT. The length of the CDR3 is 18 residues. CDR3 residues: CAGSAPSLVARSYNEQFF. The DNA of the CDR3 is TGTGCCGGCAGTGCTCCCTCGCTTGTGGCGAGGTCCTACAATGAGCAGTTCTTC.

The rearrangement joins TRBV28 to TRBJ1-1, with D possibly matching TRBD1 (5 bases). The CDR3 is 12 amino acids. Germline CDR1 is MDHEN and CDR2 is SYDVKM. V was cut by 8 bases and J by 4 bases, with 11 bases left in between. CDR3 sequence (DNA): TGTGCCAGCCGCAGGGAGGGCACTGAAGCTTTCTTT. Protein: CASRREGTEAFF.

In its sample, this clonotype was seen a few times. A far bigger clonotype differs at one base, so this is likely a read error. V usage is TRBV28 and J usage is TRBJ2-1, with 7 positions matching TRBD2. V gave up 7 bases and J gave up 10 bases; unmatched junction bases: 10. This CDR3 is 13 amino acids long. The V gene's germline CDR1 is MDHEN and CDR2 SYDVKM. CDR3 coding DNA: TGTGCCAGCACCCCCGGGAGGCCATACGAGCAGTTCTTC. This gives the protein CASTPGRPYEQFF.

This rearrangement joins TRBV5-1 to TRBJ2-7; 11 bases match TRBD1. The CDR3 runs to 15 residues. V was pared by 4 bases and J by 3 bases, with 6 bases of the junction left unmatched. Germline CDR1 SGHRS, CDR2 YFSETQ. The CDR3 here is CASSLDGTGGYEQYF. Written as DNA, the CDR3 is TGCGCCAGCAGCCTTGACGGGACAGGGGGCTACGAGCAGTACTTC.

Many counts were recorded for this clonotype. Its ends do not fully match the called genes, so a read error is possible. This chain uses TRBV20-1 with TRBJ2-1; 7 bases align to TRBD2. CDR3 size: 17 residues. In germline, CDR1 is DFQATT, CDR2 SNEGSKA (reference sequence). CDR3 nucleotide sequence: TGCAGTGCTGGAGATAGCGGGCGGGGCCGGGAGAAAAATGAGCAGTTCTTC. It codes for CSAGDSGRGREKNEQFF.

V usage is TRBV5-1 and J usage is TRBJ2-3; 10 bases align to TRBD2. The CDR3 sequence is 16 residues long. V was pared by 0 bases and J by 1 base, with 2 bases of the junction left unmatched. Germline values: CDR1 SGHRS, CDR2 YFSETQ. CDR3 DNA sequence: TGCGCCAGCAGCTTGGGAGGGACTAGCGGCACAGATACGCAGTATTTT. Amino acid sequence: CASSLGGTSGTDTQYF.

Judged by abundance, this clonotype is medium-sized. This chain uses TRBV2 with TRBJ2-7, with 8 bases that match TRBD2. CDR1 and CDR2 from the germline V gene are SNHLY and FYNNEI. The CDR3 contains 15 residues. V dropped 0 bases and J dropped 4; count of bases not matched to a gene: 5. CDR3 sequence reads: CASSEAGLAGYEQYF. The CDR3 DNA reads as TGTGCCAGCAGTGAAGCGGGGCTAGCGGGTTACGAGCAGTACTTC.

This clonotype was detected only a few times. This probably arose from a read error, given a far larger clone one base away. This rearrangement joins TRBV27 to TRBJ2-4; D uncertain. Trimming cost V 2 bases and J 13 bases, with 12 bases left between them. Germline V gene data show CDR1 as MNHEY and CDR2 as SMNVEV (reference sequence). This CDR3 has 12 residues. The CDR3 coding sequence is TGTGCCAGCAGTTTAGATGGCCGTGAGCAGTACTTC. It codes for CASSLDGREQYF.

This clonotype is medium-sized (0.01 to 0.1%) within its sample. This rearrangement joins TRBV28 to TRBJ1-5, with 7 bases lining up with TRBD1. The CDR3 has 13 amino acids. Per the germline V gene, CDR1 is MDHEN and CDR2 is SYDVKM. With V trimmed by 2 bases and J by 7 bases, 2 bases remained unmatched. The CDR3 DNA is TGTGCCAGCAGTTTACAGGGGGGACAGCCCCAGCATTTT. Its translation is CASSLQGGQPQHF. The variable domain in full, with the rest retrieved from reference TRBV28 and TRBJ1-5, is DVKVTQSSRYLVKRTGEKVFLECVQDMDHENMFWYRQDPGLGLRLIYFSYDVKMKEKGDIPEGYSVSREKKERFSLILESASTNQTSMYLCASSLQGGQPQHFGDGTRLSIL.

The chain couples TRBV29-1 to TRBJ2-5; 9 nucleotides line up with TRBD1. CDR3 size: 14 residues. Germline loops: CDR1 SQVTM, CDR2 ANQGSEA. The J segment lost 4 bases and the V segment lost 6 bases, leaving 9 bases of the junction unmatched. CDR3 residues: CSVLQGARRETQYF. DNA for the CDR3: TGCAGCGTCTTACAGGGGGCGCGTAGAGAGACCCAGTACTTC.

By frequency in the sample, this clonotype is medium-sized. J is TRBJ2-1 and V is TRBV11-1; D may be TRBD2 (5 bases). The CDR3 is 14 amino acids. The germline CDR1 and CDR2 sequences are SGHAT and FQDESV (reference sequence). Between the trimmed V and J ends, which lost 5 bases and 4 bases, there was a span of 12 bases. The CDR3 here is CASSRRTGYNEQFF. DNA of the CDR3: TGTGCCAGCAGCCGGAGGACGGGTTACAATGAGCAGTTCTTC.

This clonotype was seen ten or more times. This chain connects TRBV19 to TRBJ2-1, with 9 bases fitting TRBD2. Trimming at V came to 6 bases and at J to 7 bases, leaving 7 bases not matched to a gene. The CDR3 has 14 amino acids. Germline CDR1 is LNHDA and CDR2 is SQIVND (reference sequence). The CDR3 loop reads CASSYSGGRNEQFF. The CDR3 nucleotides read TGTGCCAGTAGCTATAGCGGGGGTAGGAATGAGCAGTTCTTC.

Many counts were recorded for this clonotype. This chain links TRBV5-1 with TRBJ2-7; weak D call: TRBD2 (5 bases). Germline V gene data show CDR1 as SGHRS and CDR2 as YFSETQ. The CDR3 length is 16 residues. V lost 0 bases and J lost 5, with 18 bases in between. The CDR3, as DNA: TGCGCCAGCAGCTTGGATCCGGGAATCAGGTCGAACGAGCAGTACTTC. Protein: CASSLDPGIRSNEQYF.

This clonotype was seen a single time. One end of the junction is discordant with germline, which a read error may explain. Here the CDR3 DNA reads TGTGCCAGCAGCTTAGCGGACAGGCGTAATTCACCCCTCCACTTT. This encodes CASSLADRRNSPLHF. The chain has TRBV5-3 and TRBJ1-6; 7 bases line up with TRBD1. TRBV5-3 is designated an ORF whose function remains uncertain. The CDR3 extends over 15 amino acids.

This chain connects TRBV7-2 to TRBJ1-4; a possible D gene is TRBD1 (5 bases). This CDR3 spans 16 amino acids. Trimming removed 2 bases at V and 8 bases at J, with 18 bases between. Germline assignment: CDR1 SGHTA and CDR2 FQGNSA. CDR3 coding DNA: TGTGCCAGCAGCTTATCGCAGGGATGGAGCGACGAAAAACTGTTTTTT. Encoded protein: CASSLSQGWSDEKLFF.

This clonotype was detected ten times or more. V is TRBV19 and J is TRBJ2-3, with no clear D. The V end was cut by 0 bases, the J end by 0 bases, with 7 bases between. Germline-derived CDR1 and CDR2 are LNHDA and SQIVND (reference sequence). This CDR3 is 15 amino acids long. CDR3 in amino acids: CASSIDGGSTDTQYF. CDR3 nucleotides: TGTGCCAGTAGTATAGACGGCGGTAGCACAGATACGCAGTATTTT.

Here the CDR3 reads CASSVGQGVGNQPQHF. CDR3 nucleotide sequence: TGTGCCAGCAGCGTGGGACAGGGGGTCGGCAATCAGCCCCAGCATTTT. The chain recombines TRBV9 with TRBJ1-5, with TRBD1 matching over 11 bases. Looked up from germline, CDR1 is SGDLS and CDR2 is YYNGEE. V gave up 2 bases and J gave up 2 bases; unmatched junction bases: 3. CDR3 size: 16 residues.

This clonotype was observed at least ten times. The CDR3 nucleotides read TGTGCCAGCAGCCTTAGCGGGAAAGGGACAGATACGCAGTATTTT. This codes for CASSLSGKGTDTQYF. This sequence joins TRBV7-8 and TRBJ2-3; 8 positions match TRBD2. Trimming at V came to 5 bases and at J to 3 bases, leaving 7 bases not matched to a gene. Germline CDR1 SGHVS, CDR2 FQNEAQ. The CDR3 sequence is 15 residues long.

In the case of this clonotype: This sequence may be a read error, since a much larger clone differs from it by one base. This chain joins TRBV9 and TRBJ2-2; 9 bases align to TRBD2. Germline V gives CDR1 SGDLS, CDR2 YYNGEE. There are 16 residues in the CDR3. Trimming cost V 4 bases and J 5 bases; bases outside gene matches: 9. In DNA, the CDR3 is TGTGCCAGCAGCCCTGTAGCGGGAGTGACGACCGGGGAGCTGTTTTTT. It translates to CASSPVAGVTTGELFF.

This chain uses TRBV27 with TRBJ2-2, with no clear D. The CDR3 runs to 16 residues. V lost 2 bases and J lost 0, with 10 bases in between. Germline assignment: CDR1 MNHEY and CDR2 SMNVEV (reference sequence). The CDR3 bases are TGTGCCAGCAGTTTAAGGGCGTACGCGAACACCGGGGAGCTGTTTTTT. Translation: CASSLRAYANTGELFF.

V usage is TRBV18 and J usage is TRBJ1-1; a possible D gene is TRBD1 (5 bases). Germline CDR1 KGHSH, CDR2 LQKENI. This CDR3 is built from 15 residues. Trimming pared 6 bases from V and 5 bases from J, leaving 19 bases between. The CDR3 is CASSRELTTGTEAFF. CDR3 DNA: TGTGCCAGCTCCAGGGAATTAACGACTGGGACTGAAGCTTTCTTT.